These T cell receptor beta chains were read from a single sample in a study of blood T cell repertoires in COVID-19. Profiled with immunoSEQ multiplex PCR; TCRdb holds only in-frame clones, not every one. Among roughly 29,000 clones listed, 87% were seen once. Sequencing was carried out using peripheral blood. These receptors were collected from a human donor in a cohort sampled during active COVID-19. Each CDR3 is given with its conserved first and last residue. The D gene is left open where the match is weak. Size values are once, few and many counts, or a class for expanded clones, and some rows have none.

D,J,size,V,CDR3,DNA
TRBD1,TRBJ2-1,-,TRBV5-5,CASSADRGELSYNEQFF,TGTGCCAGCAGCGCCGACAGGGGGGAACTCTCCTACAATGAGCAGTTCTTC
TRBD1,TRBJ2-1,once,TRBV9,CASSVRDRNNEQFF,TGTGCCAGCAGCGTTAGGGACAGGAACAATGAGCAGTTCTTC
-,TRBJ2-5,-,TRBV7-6,CASSPKETQYF,TGTGCCAGCAGCCCCAAAGAGACCCAGTACTTC
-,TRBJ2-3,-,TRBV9,CASSPTRDTQYF,TGTGCCAGCAGCCCGACTAGGGATACGCAGTATTTT
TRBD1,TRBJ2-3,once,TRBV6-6,CASSYQGVSTDTQYF,TGTGCCAGCAGTTACCAGGGGGTTAGCACAGATACGCAGTATTTT
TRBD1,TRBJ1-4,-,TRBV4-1,CASSPGQGAEKLFF,TGCGCCAGCAGCCCGGGACAGGGGGCTGAAAAACTGTTTTTT
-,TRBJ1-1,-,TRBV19,CASSADRTYTEAFF,TGTGCCAGTAGTGCTGACAGGACCTACACTGAAGCTTTCTTT
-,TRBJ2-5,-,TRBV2,CASRGRSSPETQYF,TGTGCCAGCAGGGGGCGGAGCAGTCCAGAGACCCAGTACTTC
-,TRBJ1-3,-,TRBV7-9,CASSLIYSRSGNTIYF,TGTGCCAGCAGCCTTATTTACAGCCGCTCTGGAAACACCATATATTTT
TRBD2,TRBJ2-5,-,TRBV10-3,CAIRDPRGGQETQYF,TGTGCCATCAGAGACCCTCGGGGGGGACAAGAGACCCAGTACTTC
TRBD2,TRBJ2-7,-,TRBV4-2,CASSPTEGLAGSSYEQYF,TGTGCCAGCAGTCCGACAGAGGGACTAGCGGGCAGCTCCTACGAGCAGTACTTC
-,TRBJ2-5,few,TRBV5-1,CASSLGQGETQYF,TGCGCCAGCAGCTTGGGGCAGGGGGAGACCCAGTACTTC
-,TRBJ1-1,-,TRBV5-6,CASSWGRGRNTEAFF,TGTGCCAGCAGCTGGGGGCGGGGGAGGAACACTGAAGCTTTCTTT
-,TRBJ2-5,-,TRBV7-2,CASSKGGGREETQYF,TGTGCCAGCAGCAAAGGGGGGGGCAGAGAAGAGACCCAGTACTTC
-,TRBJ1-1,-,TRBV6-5,CASSYSTGRSEAFF,TGTGCCAGCAGTTACTCGACTGGCCGGAGTGAAGCTTTCTTT
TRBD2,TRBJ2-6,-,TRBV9,CASSPSGGFQSGANVLTF,TGTGCCAGCAGCCCCAGCGGGGGTTTTCAATCTGGGGCCAACGTCCTGACTTTC
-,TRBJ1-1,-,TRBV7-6,CASSLAGAMNTEAFF,TGTGCCAGCAGCTTAGCAGGAGCCATGAACACTGAAGCTTTCTTT
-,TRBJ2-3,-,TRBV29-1,CSVELGARTDTQYF,TGCAGCGTTGAACTTGGGGCCCGCACAGATACGCAGTATTTT
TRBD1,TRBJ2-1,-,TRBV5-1,CASSPQGSPTDEQFF,TGCGCCAGCAGCCCACAGGGGTCCCCTACGGATGAGCAGTTCTTC
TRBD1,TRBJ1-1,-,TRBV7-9,CASSPRAGGESLAFF,TGTGCCAGCAGCCCCCGGGCAGGGGGCGAGAGCCTGGCTTTCTTT
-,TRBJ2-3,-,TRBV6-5,CASHRYFTDTQYF,TGTGCCAGTCACCGATACTTCACAGATACGCAGTATTTT
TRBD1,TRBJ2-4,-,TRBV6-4,CASIPQRGTGAGAKNIQYF,TGTGCCAGCATTCCTCAACGAGGGACAGGGGCCGGGGCCAAAAACATTCAGTACTTC
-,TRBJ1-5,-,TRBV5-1,CASSLEGQRNQPQHF,TGCGCCAGCAGCTTGGAAGGACAGAGAAATCAGCCCCAGCATTTT
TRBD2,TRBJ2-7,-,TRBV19,CASSASGVTSSYEQYF,TGTGCCAGTAGTGCTAGCGGAGTAACTAGCTCCTACGAGCAGTACTTC
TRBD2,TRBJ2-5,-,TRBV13,CASSVTSGGARETQYF,TGTGCCAGCAGCGTAACTAGCGGGGGGGCCAGGGAGACCCAGTACTTC
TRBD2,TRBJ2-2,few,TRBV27,CASSLGLVGTGELFF,TGTGCCAGCAGCCTCGGACTAGTAGGAACCGGGGAGCTGTTTTTT
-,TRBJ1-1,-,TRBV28,CASTLGGVSPFF,TGTGCCAGCACCCTGGGGGGGGTCTCTCCTTTCTTT
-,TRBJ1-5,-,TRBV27,CASSPTGLTGSNQPQHF,TGTGCCAGCAGTCCGACAGGCCTTACGGGAAGCAATCAGCCCCAGCATTTT
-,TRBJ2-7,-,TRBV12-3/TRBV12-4,CASSFSGGYEQYF,TGTGCCAGCAGTTTTTCGGGCGGGTACGAGCAGTACTTC
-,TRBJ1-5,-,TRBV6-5,CATRPPVAGSGPQHF,TGTGCCACACGACCCCCAGTAGCGGGGTCGGGGCCCCAGCATTTT
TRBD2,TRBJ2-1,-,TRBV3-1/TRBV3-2,CASSQGTSGGHEQFF,TGTGCCAGCAGCCAAGGGACTAGCGGGGGGCATGAGCAGTTCTTC
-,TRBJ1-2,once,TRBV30,CAWTQATNYGYTF,TGTGCCTGGACACAGGCTACTAACTATGGCTACACCTTC
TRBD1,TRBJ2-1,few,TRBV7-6,CASSSLVGTGQFF,TGTGCCAGCAGCAGCTTAGTCGGGACAGGGCAGTTCTTC
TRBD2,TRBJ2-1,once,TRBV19,CASSTGTSSYNEQFF,TGTGCCAGTAGTACAGGGACTAGCTCCTACAATGAGCAGTTCTTC
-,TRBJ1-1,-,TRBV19,CASSPGHLGWNTEAFF,TGTGCCAGTAGTCCAGGACACTTAGGGTGGAACACTGAAGCTTTCTTT
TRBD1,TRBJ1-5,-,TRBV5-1,CASSREGADNQPQHF,TGCGCCAGCAGCCGCGAGGGGGCGGACAATCAGCCCCAGCATTTT
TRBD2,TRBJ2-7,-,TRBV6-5,CASVELAGSSYEQYF,TGTGCCAGCGTTGAACTAGCGGGAAGCTCCTACGAGCAGTACTTC
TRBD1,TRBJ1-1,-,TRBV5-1,CASSVTGGNTEAFF,TGCGCCAGCAGCGTGACAGGGGGGAACACTGAAGCTTTCTTT
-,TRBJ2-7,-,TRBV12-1,CASSFTSGDSSYEQYF,TGTGCCAGCAGCTTCACTAGCGGGGATAGCTCCTACGAGCAGTACTTC
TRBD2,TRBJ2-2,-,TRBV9,CASRRAGGLSNTGELFF,TGTGCCAGCAGAAGAGCGGGGGGGCTTTCGAACACCGGGGAGCTGTTTTTT
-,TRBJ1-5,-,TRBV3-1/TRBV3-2,CASSPGGGNNQPQHF,TGTGCCAGCAGCCCCGGCGGGGGGAACAATCAGCCCCAGCATTTT
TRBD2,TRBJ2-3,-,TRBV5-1,CASSPVRGGPPATDTQYF,TGCGCCAGCAGCCCCGTGCGGGGGGGACCGCCGGCCACAGATACGCAGTATTTT
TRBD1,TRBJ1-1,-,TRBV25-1,CASSHRTGGLSLAFF,TGTGCCAGCAGTCATCGGACAGGGGGACTGTCTTTAGCTTTCTTT
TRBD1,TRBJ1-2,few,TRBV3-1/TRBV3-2,CASSQEGQGFYGYTF,TGTGCCAGCAGCCAAGAGGGACAGGGATTCTATGGCTACACCTTC
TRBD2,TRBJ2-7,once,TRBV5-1,CASSAAGLAVYEQYF,TGCGCCAGCAGCGCGGCCGGACTAGCGGTCTACGAGCAGTACTTC
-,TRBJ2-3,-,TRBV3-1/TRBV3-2,CASSQGATDTQYF,TGTGCCAGCAGCCAGGGGGCCACAGATACGCAGTATTTT
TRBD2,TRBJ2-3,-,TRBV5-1,CASSLGTMSGGRADTQYF,TGCGCCAGCAGCTTGGGGACAATGAGCGGGGGGCGCGCAGATACGCAGTATTTT
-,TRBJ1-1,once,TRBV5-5,CASTLTGGNTEAFF,TGTGCCAGCACCCTCACCGGGGGGAACACTGAAGCTTTCTTT
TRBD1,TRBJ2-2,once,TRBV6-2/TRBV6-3,CASSLPGTGGTGELFF,TGTGCCAGCAGTCTACCGGGGACAGGTGGCACCGGGGAGCTGTTTTTT